The 13 T cell receptor beta chains presented below share a single source sample, sequenced in a study of beta chain features in type 1 diabetes. cDNA synthesis used the whole RNA isolate, giving expressed TCRB sequences. Data came from immunoSEQ multiplex PCR; TCRdb stores just in-frame clones and leaves some out. The table has under 950,000 clones, around a sixth seen once; the top ten hold 0.02% to 0.03%. What was sequenced was naive CD4+ T cells from blood. Source of these receptors: a woman in her late teens or twenties in good health.

This chain links TRBV7-2 with TRBJ2-1; 14 bases align to TRBD2. The V gene end was trimmed by 4 bases and the J gene end by 6 bases; junction bases not matched to a gene: 8. CDR3 length: 17 amino acids. CDR1 is SGHTA, CDR2 FQGNSA, per germline. Here the CDR3 reads CASSSGLAGVTSNEQFF. In DNA form, the CDR3 reads TGTGCCAGCAGCTCGGGACTAGCGGGAGTAACCTCCAATGAGCAGTTCTTC.

The chain combines TRBV5-1 with TRBJ2-2; TRBD1 or TRBD2 may be the D gene (5 bases each). CDR3 size: 14 residues. Trimming took off 5 bases at V and 5 bases at J, with 13 bases between the two ends. The germline CDR1 and CDR2 sequences are SGHRS and YFSETQ. CDR3 DNA: TGCGCCAGCAGTTCCGGGACGGGGACCGGGGAGCTGTTTTTT. It translates to CASSSGTGTGELFF.

Worth noting for this clone: Other DNA sequences in the sample encode the same CDR3. This rearrangement joins TRBV6-6 to TRBJ2-7, with TRBD1 identical over 9 bases. Germline V lookup: CDR1 MNHNY, CDR2 SVGAGI (reference sequence). V lost 5 bases, J lost 3 bases, and 5 bases stayed unmatched. The CDR3 is 14 amino acids. CDR3 amino acids: CASSQTGGIYEQYF. The CDR3, as DNA: TGTGCCAGCAGTCAGACAGGGGGTATCTACGAGCAGTACTTC.

J is TRBJ2-5 and V is TRBV4-3; TRBD1 matches 8 bases. The DNA end is a closer match to TRBJ2-7, so the J assignment may be wrong. The CDR3 is 18 amino acids. CDR1 LGHNA and CDR2 YSLEER come from the germline V gene. CDR3 sequence (DNA): TGCGCCAGCAGCCAAGATTCACCTAAGACAGGGGCCTTCTACGAGCAGTACTTC. This encodes CASSQDSPKTGAFYEQYF.

This clone was recorded a few times. The chain has TRBV7-9 and TRBJ2-7, with no clear D. The germline V gene has CDR1 SEHNR and CDR2 FQNEAQ (reference sequence). This CDR3 contains 13 residues. V was trimmed by 8 bases and J by 0 bases, leaving 11 bases between them. The CDR3 DNA is TGTGCCAGCTCCATCTCCCCCTCCTACGAGCAGTACTTC. Amino acids: CASSISPSYEQYF.

In this sample, this clone turned up a few times. The chain is built from TRBV7-9 and TRBJ1-1, with no clear D. The CDR3 has 12 amino acids. Trimming cost V 3 bases and J 4 bases, with 6 bases left between them. Per the germline V gene, CDR1 is SEHNR and CDR2 is FQNEAQ (reference sequence). The CDR3 DNA reads as TGTGCCAGCAGCTTGTGGGGCACTGAAGCTTTCTTT. It encodes CASSLWGTEAFF.

Details on this clone: An end of the junction differs from the germline gene, which may be a read error. The chain carries TRBV28 and TRBJ1-1, with TRBD1 matching 8 bases. The CDR3 runs to 13 residues. The germline CDR1 and CDR2 sequences are MDHEN and SYDVKM. The CDR3 nucleotides are TGTGCCAGCAGTTCCACCCCCCAGGGGGCCTTATCATTT. Residues: CASSSTPQGALSF.

In the case of this clone: The same CDR3 also results from other DNA sequences found in this sample. V and J are TRBV4-3 and TRBJ2-1; no definite D call. Per the germline V gene, CDR1 is LGHNA and CDR2 is YSLEER. V was shortened by 1 base and J by 0 bases, with 7 bases between the two germline ends. The CDR3 is made up of 15 amino acids. CDR3 sequence reads: CASSQVAGSYNEQFF. As DNA, the CDR3 is TGCGCCAGCAGCCAAGTGGCAGGCTCCTACAATGAGCAGTTCTTC.

The chain uses TRBV10-3 and TRBJ2-7; 7 nucleotides agree with TRBD2. The CDR3 is 18 amino acids. Trimming took 2 bases from V and 1 from J; bases not matched to a gene: 14. The germline CDR1 and CDR2 sequences are ENHRY and SYGVKD. CDR3 DNA sequence: TGTGCCATCAGTGAGCTCGATGGCGGGAGAGGATCATCCTACGAGCAGTACTTC. Its translation is CAISELDGGRGSSYEQYF.

This clone was counted between two and nine times. This chain connects TRBV7-2 to TRBJ2-3; 9 bases align to TRBD2. This CDR3 has 16 amino acids. Trimming took 7 bases from V and 3 from J; bases not matched to a gene: 11. Germline CDR1 and CDR2: SGHTA and FQGNSA. As DNA, the CDR3 is TGTGCCAGCATGGAAACACCGGGACTAGCAACAGATACGCAGTATTTT. Amino acid sequence: CASMETPGLATDTQYF.

The chain uses TRBV29-1 and TRBJ2-2, with D possibly being TRBD1 (6 bases). This CDR3 has 13 residues. Germline assignment: CDR1 SQVTM and CDR2 ANQGSEA. V shed 4 bases and J shed 3 bases, with 9 bases lying between them. For the CDR3, the DNA is TGCAGCGTTGGGGACATATACACCGGGGAGCTGTTTTTT. This gives the protein CSVGDIYTGELFF.

The V and J genes are TRBV5-4 and TRBJ2-7, with D perhaps TRBD2 (6 bases). Germline V gives CDR1 SGHNT, CDR2 YYREEE (reference sequence). This CDR3 is built from 15 residues. Trimming left V 4 bases short and J 5 bases short, with 19 bases between. The CDR3 coding sequence is TGTGCCAGCAGCCCTATCCGCGGGGCGGGTGACGAGCAGTACTTC. Amino acid sequence: CASSPIRGAGDEQYF.

There are a few counts of this clone. The chain joins TRBV13 to TRBJ2-7; 8 nucleotides match TRBD1. V was clipped by 3 bases and J by 6 bases; unmatched bases: 16. Germline-derived CDR1 and CDR2 are PRHDT and FYEKMQ (reference sequence). The CDR3 is made up of 17 amino acids. In nucleotides, the CDR3 is TGTGCCAGCAGCTTTCGTAGGGGGACAGGTGGATTAAGCGAGCAGTACTTC. It yields the protein CASSFRRGTGGLSEQYF.